The text below deals with one TCR beta chain. TCRdb reanalysed the 5' RACE reads using MiXCR and keeps one entry per CDR3 protein. The sample consists of about 240,000 distinct CDR3 sequences, about 24% of them appearing once. The CDR3 runs 13 residues. The V gene's germline CDR1 is ENHRY and CDR2 SYGVKD. Between the trimmed V and J ends, which lost 4 bases and 5 bases, there was a span of 12 bases. The sample comes from a study of CD8 T cells in ankylosing spondylitis. Sequencing was done on a sample of blood, either unsorted or a sorted T cell fraction (not recorded which). The chain employs TRBV10-3 and TRBJ2-7; D call uncertain. This TCR was sampled from a male donor with ankylosing spondylitis or in good health (not recorded which). The CDR3 region has the DNA TGTGCCATCAGTGGGAGTGATGGGAACGAGCAGTACTTC. Translation: CAISGSDGNEQYF.